The 30 T cell receptor beta chains in this list originate from one sample, sequenced in a study of blood T cell repertoires in COVID-19 (TCRdb year 2020). Library preparation employed the immunoSEQ multiplex PCR assay. TCRdb provides this immuneACCESS table in a form limited to in-frame rearrangements. Some clones are lacking; in checked studies, under half of them reflect an unresolved V gene, and why the rest are absent is not known. For this sample there are fewer than 400,000 clones; 90% appear just once. Roughly 2.9% of the sample rests with the top ten. The sequenced material came from peripheral blood. The receptors originated from a woman in her twenties or thirties with COVID-19, enrolled during active disease.

This chain joins TRBV28 and TRBJ1-2, with a possible D match to TRBD1 (5 bases). Trimming took off 8 bases at V and 8 bases at J, with 15 bases between the two ends. This CDR3 contains 12 residues. CDR1 is MDHEN and CDR2 is SYDVKM in the germline V gene. Here the CDR3 reads CASGAGGEGYTF. CDR3 sequence (DNA): TGTGCCAGCGGTGCGGGGGGGGAAGGCTACACCTTC.

The chain carries TRBV5-4 and TRBJ1-2; possibly TRBD1 for D (6 bases). CDR3 size: 14 residues. Germline V gene lookup returns CDR1 SGHNT and CDR2 YYREEE (reference sequence). The V end was cut by 3 bases, the J end by 4 bases, with 13 bases between. CDR3 nucleotide sequence: TGTGCCAGCAGCTCAATCAGGGGACCCTATGGCTACACCTTC. This codes for CASSSIRGPYGYTF.

In this sample, this clone turned up once. CDR3 sequence reads: CASSPRQGDGYTF. CDR3 nucleotides: TGTGCCAGCAGCCCCCGACAGGGTGACGGCTACACCTTC. The chain is built from TRBV14 and TRBJ1-2; TRBD1 aligns across 7 bases. The CDR3 is 13 amino acids. Germline lookup yields CDR1 SGHDN and CDR2 FVKESK. V lost 4 bases and J lost 8; bases outside the gene matches: 7.

This clone was seen only once. J is TRBJ1-1 and V is TRBV7-2, with D hard to call. Germline lookup yields CDR1 SGHTA and CDR2 FQGNSA. The ends were cut back, 4 bases at V and 0 bases at J, with 6 bases in the middle. The CDR3 runs 13 residues. The CDR3, as DNA: TGTGCCAGCAGCTCCAGGATGAACACTGAAGCTTTCTTT. This encodes CASSSRMNTEAFF.

This clone was detected only a few times. The chain employs TRBV3-1 (or the pseudogene TRBV3-2) and TRBJ1-1; a weak D match, TRBD1 (6 bases). V was pared by 4 bases and J by 3 bases, with 12 bases between. The CDR3 loop spans 14 amino acids. Germline V gives CDR1 LGHDT, CDR2 YNNKEL (reference sequence). CDR3 sequence: CASSLGRGDTEAFF. The DNA of the CDR3 is TGTGCCAGCAGCCTTGGCAGGGGAGACACTGAAGCTTTCTTT.

The count of this clone is one. This chain links TRBV5-1 with TRBJ2-4, with D maybe TRBD2 (6 bases). The CDR3 totals 15 residues. The V end was cut by 1 base, the J end by 2 bases, with 10 bases between. In germline, CDR1 is SGHRS, CDR2 YFSETQ. Written as DNA, the CDR3 is TGCGCCAGCAGCTTGCTGGAGGGAACCAAAAACATTCAGTACTTC. Translation gives CASSLLEGTKNIQYF.

The chain combines TRBV28 with TRBJ2-7; no clear D. V gave up 7 bases and J gave up 7 bases, with 20 bases separating them. CDR1 is MDHEN and CDR2 is SYDVKM in the germline V gene. The CDR3 has 14 residues. In DNA form, the CDR3 reads TGTGCCAGCACCCCGGTCGACACTCAACGTGAGCAGTACTTC. This encodes CASTPVDTQREQYF.

A remark on this clone: The same CDR3 can be traced to other DNA sequences in this sample. The CDR3 region has the DNA TGTGCCAGCAGAGGACAGGGGAATTCACCCCTCCACTTT. This encodes CASRGQGNSPLHF. The gene calls are TRBV6-5 and TRBJ1-6; 9 bases are shared with TRBD1. CDR3 length: 13 residues. Germline V lookup: CDR1 MNHEY, CDR2 SVGAGI. Trimming removed 6 bases from V and 7 bases from J; junction bases left unmatched: 1.

For this clone: Other DNA sequences in this sample translate to the same CDR3. The rearrangement links TRBV19 to TRBJ1-1; D perhaps matches TRBD1 (5 bases). Germline CDR1 and CDR2: LNHDA and SQIVND (reference sequence). This CDR3 spans 13 amino acids. Trimming removed 4 bases from V and 0 bases from J, with 6 bases in between. The chain's CDR3 is CASSTTVNTEAFF. DNA of the CDR3: TGTGCCAGTAGTACGACAGTGAACACTGAAGCTTTCTTT.

V gene TRBV3-1 (or the pseudogene TRBV3-2) combines with J gene TRBJ1-6, with TRBD1 matching over 7 bases. V was pared by 8 bases and J by 11 bases, with 12 bases of the junction left unmatched. Per the germline V gene, CDR1 is LGHDT and CDR2 is YNNKEL (reference sequence). This CDR3 has 14 amino acids. The CDR3 loop is CASGPRGGMTPLHF. The CDR3 nucleotides are TGTGCCAGCGGCCCCCGAGGGGGCATGACACCCCTCCACTTT.

The rearrangement links TRBV3-1 (or the pseudogene TRBV3-2) to TRBJ2-2, with D unresolved. Germline-derived CDR1 and CDR2 are LGHDT and YNNKEL (reference sequence). The V gene lost 1 base and the J gene lost 1 base, with 7 bases spanning the gap. The CDR3 contains 15 residues. Written as DNA, the CDR3 is TGTGCCAGCAGCCAAGTATACGGGAACACCGGGGAGCTGTTTTTT. The encoded protein is CASSQVYGNTGELFF.

The gene calls are TRBV23-1 and TRBJ2-7; 9 bases line up with TRBD1. TRBV23-1 falls under the ORF class, with uncertain function. The CDR3 consists of 15 residues. The V segment lost 0 bases and the J segment 6 bases; nucleotides outside the gene matches: 6. CDR3 bases: TGCGCCAGCAGTCAATCGTGGAACAGGGGGCGCGAGCAGTACTTC. Amino acid sequence: CASSQSWNRGREQYF.

V gene TRBV19 combines with J gene TRBJ2-1; 10 bases line up with TRBD2. The trim removed 6 bases at V and 8 bases at J, leaving 7 bases unmatched. Germline V lookup: CDR1 LNHDA, CDR2 SQIVND (reference sequence). This CDR3 has 14 residues. CDR3 in amino acids: CASRLAGVGYEQFF. The CDR3, as DNA: TGTGCCAGTAGGCTAGCGGGAGTAGGCTATGAGCAGTTCTTC. Full variable domain (outside the CDR3, taken from reference TRBV19 and TRBJ2-1): DGGITQSPKYLFRKEGQNVTLSCEQNLNHDAMYWYRQDPGQGLRLIYYSQIVNDFQKGDIAEGYSVSREKKESFPLTVTSAQKNPTAFYLCASRLAGVGYEQFFGPGTRLTVL.

The chain links TRBV19 to TRBJ1-3; no clear D gene. In germline, CDR1 is LNHDA, CDR2 SQIVND (reference sequence). V was clipped by 3 bases and J by 0 bases, with 9 bases between them. The CDR3 runs to 15 residues. The CDR3 protein is CASSISQRSGNTIYF. The CDR3 DNA reads TGTGCCAGTAGTATCTCGCAGCGCTCTGGAAACACCATATATTTT.

On this clone: Within the sample, other DNA sequences also encode this same CDR3. This chain uses TRBV5-1 with TRBJ1-4; 9 bases agree with TRBD1. J lost 7 bases, V lost 4 bases, and 8 bases had no gene match. This CDR3 region has 15 residues. The V gene's germline CDR1 is SGHRS and CDR2 YFSETQ. The CDR3 is CASSPLQGAGEKLFF. The CDR3 coding sequence is TGCGCCAGCAGCCCCTTACAGGGGGCAGGTGAAAAACTGTTTTTT. The full variable domain, completed using reference TRBV5-1 and TRBJ1-4, is KAGVTQTPRYLIKTRGQQVTLSCSPISGHRSVSWYQQTPGQGLQFLFEYFSETQRNKGNFPGRFSGRQFSNSRSEMNVSTLELGDSALYLCASSPLQGAGEKLFFGSGTQLSVL.

The chain recombines TRBV5-6 with TRBJ2-1; 8 positions match TRBD2. V shed 2 bases and J 7 bases; nucleotides not matched to a gene: 14. This CDR3 contains 17 residues. In germline, CDR1 is SGHDT, CDR2 YYEEEE. The CDR3 region has the DNA TGTGCCAGCAGCTTATACCTGTCCGCGACTAGCGCGAATGAGCAGTTCTTC. Translated, it gives CASSLYLSATSANEQFF.

V gene TRBV4-1 combines with J gene TRBJ1-2; the D gene is possibly TRBD1 (5 bases). This CDR3 comprises 14 residues. Deletions cut 0 bases from V and 2 bases from J, with 7 bases between. Germline CDR1 is MGHRA and CDR2 is YSYEKL. CDR3 loop: CASSQDRVNYGYTF. The CDR3 DNA follows: TGCGCCAGCAGCCAAGACAGGGTCAACTATGGCTACACCTTC.

The chain recombines TRBV6-5 with TRBJ1-6; TRBD1 agrees at 10 bases. With 0 bases clipped from V and 9 bases from J, the junction kept 5 bases outside the gene matches. The CDR3 totals 16 residues. CDR1 and CDR2 from the germline V gene are MNHEY and SVGAGI. The CDR3 DNA sequence: TGTGCCAGCAGTTACTCGAGACAGGGGGCGCGTTCACCCCTCCACTTT. Its protein product is CASSYSRQGARSPLHF.

The chain uses TRBV11-2 and TRBJ1-6, with 9 bases fitting TRBD1. CDR1 is SGHAT, CDR2 FQNNGV, per germline. V gave up 6 bases and J gave up 5 bases; unmatched junction bases: 5. The CDR3 runs 15 residues. CDR3 region: CASRGTGKDNSPLHF. CDR3 DNA sequence: TGTGCCAGCAGAGGGACAGGGAAGGATAATTCACCCCTCCACTTT.

V and J are TRBV10-3 and TRBJ1-4, with D possibly matching TRBD1 (5 bases). Trimming removed 0 bases at V and 11 bases at J, with 10 bases between. The CDR3 spans 13 residues. Germline CDR1 is ENHRY and CDR2 is SYGVKD. The DNA for the CDR3 is TGTGCCATCAGTGAGTCGGTAGGGGTGAAACTGTTTTTT. This encodes CAISESVGVKLFF.

V gene TRBV18 combines with J gene TRBJ1-4; 8 bases agree with TRBD1. Germline-derived CDR1 and CDR2 are KGHSH and LQKENI. The CDR3 length is 17 residues. With 2 bases clipped from V and 7 bases from J, the junction kept 12 bases outside the gene matches. In DNA, the CDR3 is TGTGCCAGCTCACCATGGGACGTTGGACAGGGTGGTGAAAAACTGTTTTTT. Protein: CASSPWDVGQGGEKLFF. The entire variable domain, with the rest obtained from reference TRBV18 and TRBJ1-4, is as follows: NAGVMQNPRHLVRRRGQEARLRCSPMKGHSHVYWYRQLPEEGLKFMVYLQKENIIDESGMPKERFSAEFPKEGPSILRIQQVVRGDSAAYFCASSPWDVGQGGEKLFFGSGTQLSVL.

Only a few counts were recorded for this clone. The chain recombines TRBV5-1 with TRBJ1-3; 8 bases fit TRBD1. J lost 7 bases, V lost 2 bases, and 11 bases had no gene match. CDR3 length equals 16 residues. Looked up from germline, CDR1 is SGHRS and CDR2 is YFSETQ. CDR3 sequence reads: CASSFDVGTGSNTIYF. CDR3 DNA sequence: TGCGCCAGCAGCTTTGACGTGGGGACAGGCTCTAACACCATATATTTT. Variable domain in full (rest from reference TRBV5-1 and TRBJ1-3): KAGVTQTPRYLIKTRGQQVTLSCSPISGHRSVSWYQQTPGQGLQFLFEYFSETQRNKGNFPGRFSGRQFSNSRSEMNVSTLELGDSALYLCASSFDVGTGSNTIYFGEGSWLTVV.

This sequence joins TRBV10-3 and TRBJ1-1, with 10 bases fitting TRBD1. Germline values: CDR1 ENHRY, CDR2 SYGVKD. The CDR3 is made up of 15 amino acids. J lost 5 bases, V lost 6 bases, and 9 bases had no gene match. CDR3 bases: TGTGCCATCAGCTTAAGGACAGGGGGGAGTACTGAAGCTTTCTTT. Amino acids: CAISLRTGGSTEAFF.

The V call is TRBV6-2 or TRBV6-3, the J call TRBJ2-7, with D maybe TRBD1 (6 bases). The V gene's germline CDR1 is MNHEY and CDR2 SVGEGT. This CDR3 spans 14 amino acids. Between the trimmed V and J ends, which lost 5 bases and 5 bases, there was a span of 16 bases. For the CDR3, the DNA is TGTGCCAGCAGTGCCGGGACAAGTCGCCACGAGCAGTACTTC. This encodes CASSAGTSRHEQYF.

This chain uses TRBV5-1 with TRBJ2-1; weak D call: TRBD2 (6 bases). Germline lookup yields CDR1 SGHRS and CDR2 YFSETQ. CDR3 length equals 14 residues. Trimming took off 4 bases at V and 6 bases at J, with 14 bases between the two ends. The CDR3 here is CASSKAGPGNEQFF. CDR3 nucleotides: TGCGCCAGCAGCAAGGCGGGACCCGGCAATGAGCAGTTCTTC.

This chain joins TRBV5-6 and TRBJ2-7; the match to TRBD2 covers 7 bases. The CDR3 sequence is 15 residues long. The V gene end was trimmed by 1 base and the J gene end by 2 bases; junction bases not matched to a gene: 6. Germline CDR1 and CDR2: SGHDT and YYEEEE. The CDR3 spells CASSLLREPTYEQYF. The CDR3 bases are TGTGCCAGCAGCTTGTTGCGGGAGCCCACCTACGAGCAGTACTTC. The full variable domain, in which reference TRBV5-6 and TRBJ2-7 provide the parts outside the CDR3, is DAGVTQSPTHLIKTRGQQVTLRCSPKSGHDTVSWYQQALGQGPQFIFQYYEEEERQRGNFPDRFSGHQFPNYSSELNVNALLLGDSALYLCASSLLREPTYEQYFGPGTRLTVT.

The rearrangement uses TRBV30 and TRBJ1-1; the D gene is possibly TRBD1 (5 bases). Germline lookup yields CDR1 GTSNPN and CDR2 SVGIG (reference sequence). The germline V and J ends were trimmed by 5 bases and 1 base, with 11 bases remaining between them. CDR3 length: 13 amino acids. The CDR3 DNA is TGTGCCTGGGCGACAGAGCAGAACACTGAAGCTTTCTTT. Its protein is CAWATEQNTEAFF.

This chain links TRBV19 with TRBJ2-7; 9 bases are shared with TRBD1. CDR1 and CDR2 from the germline V gene are LNHDA and SQIVND (reference sequence). This CDR3 has 14 residues. Trimming cost V 1 base and J 6 bases; bases outside gene matches: 4. Here the CDR3 reads CASSIGGQGAEQYF. Here the CDR3 DNA reads TGTGCCAGTAGTATAGGGGGACAGGGAGCCGAGCAGTACTTC.

As regards this clone: Mismatch with germline at one junction end may stem from a read error. The gene calls are TRBV6-5 and TRBJ2-7; 7 nucleotides match TRBD2. CDR3 length: 14 residues. Germline CDR1 and CDR2: MNHEY and SVGAGI. Written as DNA, the CDR3 is TGTGCCAGCCGTTACGGGGGGAGTACCTACGAGCAGTACTTC. It yields the protein CASRYGGSTYEQYF.

The chain has TRBV28 and TRBJ1-4, with TRBD1 matching 9 bases. Per the germline V gene, CDR1 is MDHEN and CDR2 is SYDVKM. There are 15 residues in the CDR3. Losses at the gene ends were 5 bases for V and 2 bases for J; bases not matched to a gene: 3. The CDR3: CASSRTGETNEKLFF. The CDR3 nucleotides are TGTGCCAGCAGTCGGACAGGGGAGACTAATGAAAAACTGTTTTTT.